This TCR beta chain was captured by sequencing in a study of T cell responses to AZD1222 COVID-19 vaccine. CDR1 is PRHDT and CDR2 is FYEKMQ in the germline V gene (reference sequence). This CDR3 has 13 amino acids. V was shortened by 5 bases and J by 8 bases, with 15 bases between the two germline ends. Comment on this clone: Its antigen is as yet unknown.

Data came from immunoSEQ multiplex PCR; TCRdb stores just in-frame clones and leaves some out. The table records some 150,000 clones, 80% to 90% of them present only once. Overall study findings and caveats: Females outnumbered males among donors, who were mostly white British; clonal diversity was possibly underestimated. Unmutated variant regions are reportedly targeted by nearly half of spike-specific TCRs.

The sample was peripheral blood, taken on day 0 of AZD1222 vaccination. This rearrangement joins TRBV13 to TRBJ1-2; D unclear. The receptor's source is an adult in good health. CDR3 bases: TGTGCCAGCAGCCCTACTATTGGCCGGGGCTACACCTTC. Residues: CASSPTIGRGYTF.